The 30 T cell receptor beta chains below come from one sample, sequenced in a study of CD4 T cells in relation to SARS-CoV-2 and coronaviruses. Data came from immunoSEQ multiplex PCR; TCRdb stores just in-frame clones and leaves some out. The table lists about 59,000 clones, approximately 90% of them singletons. Before the COVID-19 pandemic, during about 2011-2019, CD4+ T cells were taken from unexposed donors. Sequenced material: memory CD4+ T cells from PBMCs. Receptor source: a human donor in good health.

V is TRBV6-1 and J is TRBJ2-3; no clear D gene. Germline V gives CDR1 MNHNS, CDR2 SASEGT. Trimming shortened V by 4 bases and J by 5 bases, and 16 bases separated the two germline ends. This CDR3 comprises 15 residues. CDR3 loop: CASSGAPRPEDTQYF. The CDR3 region has the DNA TGTGCCAGCAGTGGAGCACCGAGGCCCGAAGATACGCAGTATTTT.

The V call is TRBV3-1 (or the pseudogene TRBV3-2), the J call TRBJ1-3; tentative D call: TRBD1 (6 bases). The CDR3 covers 15 residues. V was trimmed by 4 bases and J by 4 bases, leaving 14 bases between them. CDR1 and CDR2 (germline): LGHDT, YNNKEL (reference sequence). CDR3 DNA sequence: TGTGCCAGCAGCCTCTGGACGGGACAAGGAAACACCATATATTTT. This encodes CASSLWTGQGNTIYF.

The chain carries TRBV4-2 and TRBJ2-1, with 9 bases that match TRBD2. The V gene end was trimmed by 2 bases and the J gene end by 0 bases; junction bases not matched to a gene: 5. CDR3 length: 17 amino acids. Germline values: CDR1 LGHNA, CDR2 YNFKEQ. DNA for the CDR3: TGTGCCAGCAGCCAAACAGCGGGAGGAGGCTCCTACAATGAGCAGTTCTTC. Protein product: CASSQTAGGGSYNEQFF.

The genes are TRBV28 and TRBJ1-2; no firm D call. With 6 bases removed from V and 2 bases from J, the gap between germline ends came to 7 bases. This CDR3 region has 12 residues. CDR1 and CDR2 from the germline V gene are MDHEN and SYDVKM. CDR3 amino acids: CASSPQNYGYTF. CDR3 DNA sequence: TGTGCCAGCAGCCCCCAAAACTATGGCTACACCTTC.

This clone has only a few counts. The rearrangement uses TRBV6-5 and TRBJ1-1; D is perhaps TRBD1 (6 bases). V was pared by 0 bases and J by 10 bases, with 12 bases between. The CDR3 runs 13 residues. CDR1 is MNHEY and CDR2 is SVGAGI in the germline V gene. CDR3 sequence reads: CASSYSTGRGAFF. CDR3 sequence (DNA): TGTGCCAGCAGTTACTCGACAGGTAGGGGAGCTTTCTTT.

V is TRBV6-1 and J is TRBJ1-5; 8 bases agree with TRBD1. The junction had 7 bases not matched to a gene; V was cut back by 3 bases and J by 3 bases. The CDR3 contains 16 residues. Germline-derived CDR1 and CDR2 are MNHNS and SASEGT. CDR3 coding DNA: TGTGCCAGCAGTGACGCCGCCAGGGGGCTCAATCAGCCCCAGCATTTT. The encoded protein is CASSDAARGLNQPQHF.

The CDR3 DNA reads TGTGCCAGCAGCTTACAGGGGACCTACGAGCAGTACTTC. Amino acids: CASSLQGTYEQYF. V usage is TRBV6-4 and J usage is TRBJ2-7, with 7 bases fitting TRBD1. The J segment lost 2 bases and the V segment lost 6 bases, leaving 4 bases of the junction unmatched. CDR1 and CDR2 (germline): MRHNA, SNTAGT. The CDR3 is made up of 13 amino acids.

The genes are TRBV27 and TRBJ2-5; TRBD1 is a possible D gene (5 bases). Germline V CDR1 and CDR2: MNHEY, SMNVEV (reference sequence). This CDR3 is 13 amino acids long. V dropped 5 bases and J dropped 5 bases, with 12 bases sitting between them. Here the CDR3 DNA reads TGTGCCAGCAGTCTACGACAGACGGAGACCCAGTACTTC. This encodes CASSLRQTETQYF.

On this clone itself: Other nucleotide sequences in the sample specify the same CDR3. This sequence joins TRBV6-1 and TRBJ2-7, with D possibly TRBD1 on 6 matching bases. V was shortened by 2 bases and J by 3 bases, with 14 bases between the two germline ends. Germline CDR1 reads MNHNS; CDR2 reads SASEGT. The CDR3 extends over 15 amino acids. The chain's CDR3 is CASSESGTGIYEQYF. The CDR3 DNA follows: TGTGCCAGCAGTGAAAGCGGTACAGGGATCTACGAGCAGTACTTC.

This clone has only one observation. The gene calls are TRBV7-9 and TRBJ1-1, with TRBD1 as a possible D gene (5 bases). The CDR3 is 13 residues long. Germline CDR1 SEHNR, CDR2 FQNEAQ (reference sequence). Trimming took 6 bases from V and 6 from J, leaving 14 bases between them. CDR3 protein: CASSSSGYPEAFF. In DNA form, the CDR3 reads TGTGCCAGCAGTTCTTCAGGGTACCCTGAAGCTTTCTTT.

V and J are TRBV6-5 and TRBJ2-7; 11 bases agree with TRBD1. CDR1 and CDR2 from the germline V gene are MNHEY and SVGAGI. Germline trimming cut 4 bases from V and 2 bases from J; bases unmatched to any gene: 7. The CDR3 length is 16 residues. As DNA, the CDR3 is TGTGCCAGCAGTTTTTCCGGGACAGGGGGAGCCTACGAGCAGTACTTC. It yields the protein CASSFSGTGGAYEQYF.

V and J are TRBV7-9 and TRBJ2-3, with a weak D call TRBD2 (6 bases). Looked up from germline, CDR1 is SEHNR and CDR2 is FQNEAQ (reference sequence). The V gene lost 4 bases and the J gene lost 2 bases, with 10 bases spanning the gap. CDR3 length: 14 amino acids. Here the CDR3 reads CASSSEGYTDTQYF. CDR3 DNA: TGTGCCAGCAGCTCGGAGGGGTACACAGATACGCAGTATTTT. Complete variable domain (other parts from reference TRBV7-9 and TRBJ2-3): DTGVSQNPRHKITKRGQNVTFRCDPISEHNRLYWYRQTLGQGPEFLTYFQNEAQLEKSRLLSDRFSAERPKGSFSTLEIQRTEQGDSAMYLCASSSEGYTDTQYFGPGTRLTVL.

The chain links TRBV3-1 (or the pseudogene TRBV3-2) to TRBJ2-7; 12 positions match TRBD2. J lost 4 bases, V lost 1 base, and 2 bases had no gene match. The CDR3 sequence is 15 residues long. Germline assignment: CDR1 LGHDT and CDR2 YNNKEL (reference sequence). CDR3: CASSQGTSGTYEQYF. The CDR3 region has the DNA TGTGCCAGCAGCCAAGGGACTAGCGGGACATACGAGCAGTACTTC.

This chain connects TRBV10-2 to TRBJ2-6; no clear D gene. This CDR3 has 12 residues. The germline CDR1 and CDR2 sequences are WSHSY and SAAADI. V dropped 8 bases and J dropped 4 bases, with 6 bases sitting between them. The CDR3 DNA is TGCGCCAGCGCATCGGGGGCCAACGTCCTGACTTTC. Translating gives CASASGANVLTF.

V and J are TRBV7-9 and TRBJ2-7; D uncertain. This CDR3 has 12 amino acids. Trimming cost V 3 bases and J 4 bases, with 7 bases left between them. Germline V gene lookup returns CDR1 SEHNR and CDR2 FQNEAQ (reference sequence). The CDR3 protein is CASSFAQYEQYF. CDR3 nucleotide sequence: TGTGCCAGCAGCTTCGCGCAGTACGAGCAGTACTTC.

J is TRBJ2-7 and V is TRBV10-1; maybe TRBD1 (6 bases). The CDR3 spans 14 residues. From germline, CDR1 is WNHNN and CDR2 SYGVQD (reference sequence). Trimming removed 7 bases from V and 2 bases from J, with 15 bases in between. The DNA for the CDR3 is TGCGCCAGCACCCCCGTCGACAGGCCCTACGAGCAGTACTTC. Protein: CASTPVDRPYEQYF.

The J gene is TRBJ2-6, the V gene TRBV27; D not resolved. With 10 bases removed from V and 0 bases from J, the gap between germline ends came to 13 bases. This CDR3 contains 15 residues. CDR1 is MNHEY, CDR2 SMNVEV, per germline (reference sequence). CDR3 protein: CATRRSRSGANVLTF. Here the CDR3 DNA reads TGTGCCACCCGACGGAGTCGCTCTGGGGCCAACGTCCTGACTTTC.

The J gene is TRBJ2-5, the V gene TRBV10-1; 11 nucleotides agree with TRBD1. The V and J ends lost 0 bases and 5 bases, in that order; junction bases with no gene match: 2. The CDR3 length is 15 residues. CDR1 WNHNN and CDR2 SYGVQD come from the germline V gene (reference sequence). This chain's CDR3 is CASSESRTGGETQYF. The CDR3 nucleotides are TGCGCCAGCAGTGAGTCTCGGACAGGGGGCGAGACCCAGTACTTC.

V usage is TRBV24-1 and J usage is TRBJ2-3; TRBD2 might be the D (6 bases). The CDR3 has 12 amino acids. Germline-derived CDR1 and CDR2 are KGHDR and SFDVKD. The germline V and J ends were trimmed by 9 bases and 0 bases, with 6 bases remaining between them. Written as DNA, the CDR3 is TGTGCCACCGGGACTAGCACAGATACGCAGTATTTT. It translates to CATGTSTDTQYF.

This chain uses TRBV5-1 with TRBJ2-7; 7 positions match TRBD1. Germline CDR1 is SGHRS and CDR2 is YFSETQ. CDR3 length equals 14 residues. Losses at the gene ends were 1 base for V and 5 bases for J; bases not matched to a gene: 6. The CDR3: CASSLTGVWNEQYF. The CDR3 bases are TGCGCCAGCAGCTTGACAGGGGTTTGGAACGAGCAGTACTTC.

The chain has TRBV19 and TRBJ1-5; D may be TRBD1 (5 bases). Per the germline V gene, CDR1 is LNHDA and CDR2 is SQIVND (reference sequence). This CDR3 has 16 amino acids. The V and J ends lost 5 bases and 5 bases respectively, with 19 bases between them. In nucleotides, the CDR3 is TGTGCCAGTAGTGCCATGGGACCGCGGAGATATCAGCCCCAGCATTTT. It encodes CASSAMGPRRYQPQHF.

The V call is TRBV10-3, the J call TRBJ2-1; TRBD2 aligns across 7 bases. The CDR3 runs to 16 residues. Germline CDR1 ENHRY, CDR2 SYGVKD. V trimming: 4 bases; J trimming: 2 bases; junction bases outside the gene matches: 8. The CDR3: CAISVRLGGPYNEQFF. CDR3 DNA: TGTGCCATCAGTGTTCGGCTGGGAGGGCCCTACAATGAGCAGTTCTTC.

This clone was seen just once. This chain uses TRBV19 with TRBJ1-3; D remains ambiguous. Germline V CDR1 and CDR2: LNHDA, SQIVND (reference sequence). This CDR3 contains 15 residues. V gave up 4 bases and J gave up 3 bases, with 13 bases separating them. CDR3 nucleotides: TGTGCCAGTAGTACGCCCGAGCGGGTTGGAAACACCATATATTTT. The encoded protein is CASSTPERVGNTIYF.

The chain is built from TRBV5-4 and TRBJ2-1; TRBD1 agrees at 7 bases. Germline V gene lookup returns CDR1 SGHNT and CDR2 YYREEE (reference sequence). Unmatched junction bases numbered 6, after V lost 3 bases and J lost 0 bases. The CDR3 runs to 16 residues. The CDR3 loop reads CASSSGQAISYNEQFF. In nucleotides, the CDR3 is TGTGCCAGCAGCTCTGGACAGGCGATCTCCTACAATGAGCAGTTCTTC.

The chain recombines TRBV28 with TRBJ2-7, with TRBD2 matching 12 bases. V shed 5 bases and J 0 bases; nucleotides not matched to a gene: 2. Germline CDR1 MDHEN, CDR2 SYDVKM. The CDR3 has 15 amino acids. The CDR3 nucleotides are TGTGCCAGCAGTCCGACTAGCGGGGGCTCCTACGAGCAGTACTTC. Its protein is CASSPTSGGSYEQYF.

This clone was counted a few times. The chain joins TRBV19 to TRBJ1-1, with D hard to call. CDR1 is LNHDA, CDR2 SQIVND, per germline (reference sequence). Trimming removed 7 bases at V and 3 bases at J, with 12 bases between. The CDR3 loop spans 13 amino acids. CDR3 coding DNA: TGTGCCAGTAAGGCCAATAAGGACACTGAAGCTTTCTTT. Its protein is CASKANKDTEAFF.

The J gene is TRBJ2-1, the V gene TRBV5-1; 8 nucleotides match TRBD2. This CDR3 is built from 14 residues. The J segment lost 8 bases and the V segment lost 1 base, leaving 5 bases of the junction unmatched. CDR1 and CDR2 from the germline V gene are SGHRS and YFSETQ. In DNA, the CDR3 is TGCGCCAGCAGCTTGAGGCCGGGAGGGGATGAGCAGTTCTTC. Its translation: CASSLRPGGDEQFF.

This rearrangement joins TRBV5-1 to TRBJ1-5; TRBD1 matches at 7 bases. V lost 4 bases and J lost 0; bases outside the gene matches: 4. This CDR3 is built from 15 residues. Germline V lookup: CDR1 SGHRS, CDR2 YFSETQ. This CDR3 is CASSLGDSSNQPQHF. CDR3 DNA sequence: TGCGCCAGCAGCCTTGGGGACAGTAGCAATCAGCCCCAGCATTTT.

J is TRBJ2-1 and V is TRBV27; unclear D gene. There are 17 residues in the CDR3. Per germline, CDR1 MNHEY and CDR2 SMNVEV (reference sequence). V was pared by 7 bases and J by 0 bases, with 19 bases between. CDR3 sequence (DNA): TGTGCCAGCAATCCCCGTGCCGCGGCCAGCTCCTACAATGAGCAGTTCTTC. Its protein product is CASNPRAAASSYNEQFF.

This clone has only one observation. Additional DNA sequences in this sample encode the identical CDR3. The chain recombines TRBV5-1 with TRBJ2-3; 11 nucleotides line up with TRBD1. Germline trimming cut 7 bases from V and 3 bases from J; bases unmatched to any gene: 1. The CDR3 has 13 residues. CDR1 and CDR2 from the germline V gene are SGHRS and YFSETQ. The CDR3 DNA reads TGCGCCAGCGGGGACAGGGGGACAGATACGCAGTATTTT. Protein product: CASGDRGTDTQYF. The full variable domain, completed using reference TRBV5-1 and TRBJ2-3, is KAGVTQTPRYLIKTRGQQVTLSCSPISGHRSVSWYQQTPGQGLQFLFEYFSETQRNKGNFPGRFSGRQFSNSRSEMNVSTLELGDSALYLCASGDRGTDTQYFGPGTRLTVL.